This T cell receptor (beta chain) was recovered during a study of OX40 agonist ivuxolimab in advanced cancers. Study background: The study treated patients with ivuxolimab, an agonistic anti-OX40 (CD134) antibody. At 0.01 to 10 mg/kg, ivuxolimab was administered intravenously to patients every 2 weeks. From roughly 20 to 85 years was the age range, with a mean of around 57 years, and over 70% were male. The study, taken as a whole, reports: The CD4+ and CD8+ T cells in the blood had expanded clonally by week 6 at 0.1 to 3.0 mg/kg.

Sequencing used immunoSEQ multiplex PCR; TCRdb keeps in-frame clones, though not all of them. Altogether 50,000 to 80,000 clones are present, roughly nine tenths being singletons, with the ten largest covering approximately 5%. The V gene lost 7 bases and the J gene lost 5 bases, with 18 bases spanning the gap. CDR3 length: 14 residues. Germline V lookup: CDR1 WNHNN, CDR2 SYGVQD (reference sequence). To note about this clone: Its specificity is not known.

The TCR was taken from an adult with an advanced solid tumor such as melanoma, head and neck, liver or kidney cancer. The sequencing here drew on CD4+ or CD8+ T cells sorted from blood, taken in a trial of the OX40 agonist ivuxolimab. The V call is TRBV10-1, the J call TRBJ2-7, with a possible D match to TRBD1 (9 bases). CDR3 in DNA: TGCGCCAGCATGCCGGACAGGGGACTAGACGAGCAGTACTTC. Translated, it gives CASMPDRGLDEQYF.